This T cell receptor beta chain was captured by sequencing in a study of early T cells in non-severe SARS-CoV-2 infection (dated by TCRdb to the early 2020s). Study-wide context: TCR sequencing used bulk RNA from unsorted whole blood, so alpha and beta chains could not be paired.

Receptors were amplified or captured by 5' RACE. The sequencing machine was a NextSeq 500. The TCR library protocol attached unique molecular identifiers to individual cDNA molecules to correct for sequencing error and PCR bias. TCR alpha and beta chains were both sequenced, and the abundances of alpha and beta sequences in each sample were closely correlated with each other. In the source study's methods: V gene, J gene and CDR3 annotation of TCR sequences was performed with Decombinator V4. TCRs were defined as expanded if a significant change between any two time points was detected under a Poisson model with p below 0.0001. TCR abundances were normalised to the total number of TCRs sequenced per sample and were expressed as counts per million. MAIT TCRs were defined by TRAV1-2 paired with TRAJ12, TRAJ20 or TRAJ33, and iNKT TCRs by TRAV10 paired with TRAJ18. VDJdb, accessed on 1 November 2021, was searched for TCRs annotated for CMV, EBV and SARS-CoV-2, and TCRs annotated for more than one antigen were excluded. The public reads were reprocessed in TCRdb via fastp at Q25 and MiXCR, keeping in-frame beta chains. For every CDR3 protein sequence, its rows merge into one entry that carries the most common genes and DNA. TCRdb, not the authors, supplied the V and J calls. Recorded for this sample are about 33,000 distinct CDR3 sequences; approximately 5.3% of them occurred a single time. 30% of the sample is in the top ten clones.

The research as a whole found: VDJdb matching was skewed toward anti-spike CD8 responses, so virus-specific expansions were likely underestimated and private and CD4 specificities were missed.

The CDR3 sequence holds 13 residues, the cysteine and phenylalanine included. The kept DNA is CDR3 alone, 39 bases in frame from the first base. The trim is 6 bases for V and 1 base for J, with a gap of 9 bases between the germline ends. Concerning this clonotype: Which antigen it targets is not known. Given a much more abundant clone one base away, this may be a read error.

The study was a case-control design nested within a healthcare worker cohort in London, UK, with weekly nasopharyngeal swab PCR tests and blood sampling. Between 23 and 31 March 2020, the week of the UK lockdown, healthcare workers were enrolled and then followed up weekly for as long as 16 weeks. Sequencing was performed on whole blood. The receptor was derived from an adult who was a healthcare worker with PCR-confirmed SARS-CoV-2 infection or an uninfected control (not recorded which). The V and J segments used are TRBV12-3 or TRBV12-4 and TRBJ1-1; the D gene identity is not certain. The CDR3 has the sequence CASRSDGNTEAFF. The nucleotide sequence reads TGTGCCAGCAGATCCGACGGGAACACTGAAGCTTTCTTT.